This T cell receptor (beta chain) stems from a study of cytomegalovirus exposure and HLA in healthy donors. Notes on the study in general: Both high specificity and high sensitivity reportedly marked the classifier's diagnosis of cytomegalovirus status. Rare sequences made up most TCRs, while some public TCRs were found in many donors.

The CDR3 runs to 17 residues. Germline lookup yields CDR1 SNHLY and CDR2 FYNNEI. J lost 0 bases, V lost 8 bases, and 6 bases had no gene match. This clone turned up a few times. Antigen: not known. Sequencing was performed with immunoSEQ multiplex PCR; in TCRdb, only in-frame clones are kept and a portion is missing. The top ten clones hold 1.7% of a sample with 100,000 to 150,000 clones, approximately 94% of them seen once. Source material: PBMCs. The receptor comes from a man younger than 35 in good health and CMV-seronegative. The chain carries TRBV2 and TRBJ2-6; 11 bases agree with TRBD1. The DNA of the CDR3 is TGTGCCAGCGCGAGGGGGACAGGGGGCTCTGGGGCCAACGTCCTGACTTTC. Translation gives CASARGTGGSGANVLTF. Variable domain in full (rest from reference TRBV2 and TRBJ2-6): EPEVTQTPSHQVTQMGQEVILRCVPISNHLYFYWYRQILGQKVEFLVSFYNNEISEKSEIFDDQFSVERPDGSNFTLKIRSTKLEDSAMYFCASARGTGGSGANVLTFGAGSRLTVL.